The 26 T cell receptor beta chains listed next were all sequenced from one sample in a study of T cells expressing NK-cell markers. TCRdb reprocessed the 5' RACE reads; each CDR3 protein has one entry and no DNA is given. The repertoire table contains around 110,000 distinct CDR3 sequences. Sequencing input: blood T cells: a sorted CD56 or NKG2C T cell subset, CD4+ or CD8+ T cells, or bulk PBMC T cells (not recorded which). These TCRs come from a woman aged 18-69 years in good health.

The chain is built from TRBV28 and TRBJ2-7; TCRdb picks TRBD1, but there is no DNA to check that call. This CDR3 spans 14 amino acids. Germline V gene data show CDR1 as MDHEN and CDR2 as SYDVKM. CDR3 residues: CASSLLGGSYEQYF.

The rearrangement joins TRBV11-2 to TRBJ1-1. From germline, CDR1 is SGHAT and CDR2 FQNNGV. The length of the CDR3 is 12 residues. The CDR3 sequence: CASTSLGAEAFF.

This chain joins TRBV7-6 and TRBJ2-7. This CDR3 spans 14 amino acids. Germline V gene data show CDR1 as SGHVS and CDR2 as FNYEAQ. The CDR3 is CASSLEPSVYEQYF.

The J gene is TRBJ2-7, the V gene TRBV20-1; TCRdb outputs TRBD2, but without DNA this stays unchecked. CDR1 and CDR2 from the germline V gene are DFQATT and SNEGSKA (reference sequence). The CDR3 sequence is 15 residues long. CDR3 residues: CSARDGTGRPYEQYF.

The V and J genes are TRBV4-3 and TRBJ2-3. The CDR3 extends over 14 amino acids. Germline CDR1 is LGHNA and CDR2 is YSLEER. CDR3 amino acids: CASSQDVLTDTQYF.

The V gene is TRBV27, the J gene TRBJ2-2; the D call from TCRdb, TRBD2, cannot be confirmed without DNA. This CDR3 contains 16 residues. Germline CDR1 and CDR2: MNHEY and SMNVEV (reference sequence). CDR3 loop: CASTLYSGRLTGELFF.

The chain recombines TRBV5-1 with TRBJ1-1; with no DNA, the TCRdb D assignment of TRBD1 cannot be verified. The CDR3 consists of 13 residues. The V gene's germline CDR1 is SGHRS and CDR2 YFSETQ. The CDR3 sequence: CASSSTGTTEAFF.

This rearrangement joins TRBV9 to TRBJ2-7; TCRdb gives TRBD1 as the D gene, but with no DNA this cannot be confirmed. This CDR3 region has 15 residues. Germline-derived CDR1 and CDR2 are SGDLS and YYNGEE. The CDR3 region is CASSVFAGAAYEQYF.

The chain carries TRBV7-3 and TRBJ2-1; TCRdb indicates TRBD1, and absent DNA this call remains unverified. The CDR3 runs 15 residues. Looked up from germline, CDR1 is SGHTA and CDR2 is FQGTGA. The CDR3 sequence is CASSTPGTDNNEQFF.

V gene TRBV5-1 combines with J gene TRBJ2-1; with no DNA, the TCRdb D assignment of TRBD1 cannot be verified. Germline lookup yields CDR1 SGHRS and CDR2 YFSETQ. CDR3 length: 15 amino acids. CDR3: CASSSPSSSYNEQFF.

The V and J genes are TRBV6-6 and TRBJ2-2. The germline CDR1 and CDR2 sequences are MNHNY and SVGAGI (reference sequence). The CDR3 extends over 13 amino acids. The CDR3 is CASSYSLNRELFF.

This chain joins TRBV29-1 and TRBJ1-2. Germline loops: CDR1 SQVTM, CDR2 ANQGSEA. The CDR3 extends over 15 amino acids. CDR3 amino acids: CSVEGAGSSWYGYTF.

The chain combines TRBV20-1 with TRBJ2-1; without DNA, the TCRdb call of TRBD2 cannot be checked. The germline V gene encodes CDR1 DFQATT and CDR2 SNEGSKA (reference sequence). The CDR3 spans 14 residues. This chain's CDR3 is CSARDPGGHNEQFF.

The chain couples TRBV4-3 to TRBJ1-1; TCRdb selects TRBD1, and the lack of DNA leaves this call unchecked. This CDR3 comprises 15 residues. Germline CDR1 reads LGHNA; CDR2 reads YSLEER. The CDR3 is CASSLGRGQNTEAFF.

This chain links TRBV20-1 with TRBJ1-1; absent DNA, TCRdb's TRBD1 call cannot be checked. This CDR3 is 15 amino acids long. Germline loops: CDR1 DFQATT, CDR2 SNEGSKA (reference sequence). CDR3 protein: CSARDGDRVDTEAFF.

This chain connects TRBV25-1 to TRBJ1-2; as DNA is missing, the TRBD1 call by TCRdb cannot be tested. This CDR3 has 14 residues. The germline V gene has CDR1 MGHDK and CDR2 SYGVNS. The CDR3 spells CASSDVGAVHGYTF.

The rearrangement joins TRBV27 to TRBJ2-3; TCRdb names TRBD1, which stays unverified in the absence of DNA. Germline V gives CDR1 MNHEY, CDR2 SMNVEV (reference sequence). The CDR3 has 14 residues. CDR3: CASSARQGPDTQYF.

The rearrangement joins TRBV9 to TRBJ2-2; the TRBD1 assignment by TCRdb is unverifiable without DNA. This CDR3 has 14 residues. Germline-derived CDR1 and CDR2 are SGDLS and YYNGEE. The CDR3 region is CASEGGTATGELFF.

V is TRBV7-9 and J is TRBJ2-1; TCRdb calls TRBD1, which cannot be checked without DNA. There are 15 residues in the CDR3. Germline lookup yields CDR1 SEHNR and CDR2 FQNEAQ (reference sequence). The CDR3 loop is CASSVPGQTYNEQFF.

The CDR3 reads CASSVASGGAASTDTQYF. J is TRBJ2-3 and V is TRBV9; there is no DNA to check the TCRdb D call of TRBD2. Germline V CDR1 and CDR2: SGDLS, YYNGEE. There are 18 residues in the CDR3.

The rearrangement joins TRBV12-3 or TRBV12-4 to TRBJ2-3; checking the TCRdb D call of TRBD1 is not possible without DNA. The CDR3 is made up of 15 amino acids. The CDR3 sequence is CATPPGGFPTDTQYF.

The gene calls are TRBV5-6 and TRBJ1-2; TCRdb indicates TRBD1, and absent DNA this call remains unverified. The CDR3 runs 15 residues. The germline V gene has CDR1 SGHDT and CDR2 YYEEEE. CDR3 loop: CASSPRQGGDYGYTF.

The chain links TRBV7-9 to TRBJ2-3; TCRdb's assignment of TRBD2 cannot be checked, as there is no DNA. CDR1 and CDR2 from the germline V gene are SEHNR and FQNEAQ (reference sequence). This CDR3 comprises 14 residues. CDR3 sequence reads: CASSLVRGTDTQYF.

This CDR3 is CASSFTSGPYNEQFF. The chain employs TRBV11-2 and TRBJ2-1; with no DNA, the TCRdb D assignment of TRBD2 cannot be verified. The germline V gene encodes CDR1 SGHAT and CDR2 FQNNGV. The CDR3 contains 15 residues.

V is TRBV29-1 and J is TRBJ2-4; TCRdb indicates TRBD2, and absent DNA this call remains unverified. CDR1 and CDR2 from the germline V gene are SQVTM and ANQGSEA. This CDR3 has 13 residues. This CDR3 reads CSVVGRDKNIQYF.

The chain employs TRBV6-5 and TRBJ2-5; TCRdb returns TRBD1, unconfirmable since there is no DNA. Germline CDR1 and CDR2: MNHEY and SVGAGI. The CDR3 extends over 15 amino acids. The CDR3 sequence is CASSYATGERETQYF.